This T cell receptor (beta chain) was obtained from a study of shared clonotypes between healthy human individuals. Overall study context: Donors had three CD4 naive, three CD4 memory, two CD8 naive and one CD8 memory plate apiece. Study results and caveats: Across a handful of donors, naive CD4 shared around 5.1%, naive CD8 more than 3%, memory CD4 about 2.5%, memory CD8 more than 0.35%.

The investigators split CD4+ cells into a CD45RA+ naive subset and a CD45RA-negative memory subset. The table came from immunoSEQ multiplex PCR; TCRdb's copy has only in-frame clones and leaves some out. Counted here are about 1.1 million clones, 75% to 80% occurring once; the ten biggest clones make up 0.6% to 0.75%. Germline-derived CDR1 and CDR2 are SNHLY and FYNNEI. CDR3 size: 17 residues. V shed 5 bases, J shed 6 bases, and the junction held 12 bases outside the gene matches. Regarding this clone: The antigen remains unidentified.

The TCR originated in a man younger than 30 in good health. Some clones in this sample may be carry-over from other donors' samples. J is TRBJ2-7 and V is TRBV2; the match to TRBD2 covers 14 bases. Sequences were obtained from memory CD4+ T cells from PBMCs. Subset specified: CD45RA-negative fraction. Written as DNA, the CDR3 is TGTGCCAGCAGTCCTCTCGGGTGGACTAGCGGGGGGTCCGAGCAGTACTTC. Protein product: CASSPLGWTSGGSEQYF.